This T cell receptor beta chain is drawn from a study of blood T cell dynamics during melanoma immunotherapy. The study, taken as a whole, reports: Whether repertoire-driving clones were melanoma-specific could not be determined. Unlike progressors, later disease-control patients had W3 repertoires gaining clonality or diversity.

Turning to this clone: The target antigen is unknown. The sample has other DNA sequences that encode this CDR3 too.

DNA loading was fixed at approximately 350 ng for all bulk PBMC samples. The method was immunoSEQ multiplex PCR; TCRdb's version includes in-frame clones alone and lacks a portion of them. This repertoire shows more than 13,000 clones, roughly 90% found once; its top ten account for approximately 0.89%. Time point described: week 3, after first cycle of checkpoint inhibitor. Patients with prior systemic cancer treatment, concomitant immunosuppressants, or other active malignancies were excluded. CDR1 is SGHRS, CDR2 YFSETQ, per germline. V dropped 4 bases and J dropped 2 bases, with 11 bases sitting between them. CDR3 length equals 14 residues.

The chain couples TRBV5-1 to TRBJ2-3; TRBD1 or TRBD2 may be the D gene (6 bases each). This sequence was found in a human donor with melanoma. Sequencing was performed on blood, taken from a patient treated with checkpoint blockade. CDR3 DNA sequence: TGCGCCAGCAGCCTAGGGGGGTACACAGATACGCAGTATTTT. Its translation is CASSLGGYTDTQYF.